Below, 5 T cell receptor beta chains from the same sample are listed, as sequenced in a study of shared clonotypes between healthy human individuals. The table came from immunoSEQ multiplex PCR; TCRdb's copy has only in-frame clones and leaves some out. The sample holds 500,000 or so clones, 90% to 96% seen once. The sequencing input was naive CD4+ T cells sorted from blood. Subset denoted: CD45RA+ positively selected. These receptor sequences come from a woman in her 30s in good health.

The CDR3 loop is CASNSDRRYEQYF. In DNA form, the CDR3 reads TGTGCCAGCAACTCGGACAGACGATACGAGCAGTACTTC. This chain connects TRBV28 to TRBJ2-7, with D perhaps matching TRBD1 (6 bases). The germline CDR1 and CDR2 sequences are MDHEN and SYDVKM. The CDR3 covers 13 residues. V lost 7 bases to trimming and J lost 4 bases, with 14 bases between them.

This chain joins TRBV6-1 and TRBJ2-2; 10 nucleotides line up with TRBD2. This CDR3 comprises 18 residues. CDR1 MNHNS and CDR2 SASEGT come from the germline V gene. The J segment lost 7 bases and the V segment lost 5 bases, leaving 16 bases of the junction unmatched. The CDR3 loop is CASSKGGSLAGVHGELFF. In DNA form, the CDR3 reads TGTGCCAGCAGTAAAGGTGGGAGTCTAGCGGGAGTCCACGGGGAGCTGTTTTTT.

The V call is TRBV2, the J call TRBJ1-5, with TRBD1 matching over 8 bases. The trim removed 6 bases at V and 6 bases at J, leaving 10 bases unmatched. This CDR3 contains 15 residues. The germline gives CDR1 SNHLY, CDR2 FYNNEI. The CDR3 reads CASRKGQGGSQPQHF. CDR3 nucleotides: TGTGCCAGCAGAAAAGGACAGGGAGGATCTCAGCCCCAGCATTTT.

V and J are TRBV12-5 and TRBJ1-4; D ambiguous. V dropped 9 bases and J dropped 13 bases, with 9 bases sitting between them. Germline V gene data show CDR1 as LGHNT and CDR2 as FRNRAP. This CDR3 is 9 amino acids long. The CDR3 is CARMLRLFF. The CDR3 nucleotides are TGTGCTAGAATGTTAAGACTGTTTTTT.

This clone was seen once. Other DNA sequences within the sample encode an identical CDR3. The chain recombines TRBV6-5 with TRBJ1-1, with no clear D. The CDR3 totals 13 residues. Trimming took 0 bases from V and 1 from J, leaving 3 bases between them. CDR1 and CDR2 (germline): MNHEY, SVGAGI. This CDR3 is CASSYSRNTEAFF. The CDR3 DNA reads TGTGCCAGCAGTTACTCGCGGAACACTGAAGCTTTCTTT.